What follows describes a single T cell receptor (beta chain). These data come from a study of tumor-infiltrating lymphocytes in oesophageal squamous cell carcinoma. TCRdb redid the calling of the PCR reads with MiXCR, one entry per CDR3 protein. The repertoire has roughly 20,000 distinct CDR3 sequences, roughly 39% of them found once; the top ten carry over 9.5%. V lost 5 bases to trimming and J lost 2 bases; unmatched junction nucleotides: 12. CDR3 length: 18 amino acids. Germline V gene data show CDR1 as SGHVS and CDR2 as FQNEAQ. This TCR was sampled from a male donor with esophageal squamous cell carcinoma. The chain recombines TRBV7-8 with TRBJ2-7; 13 bases match TRBD2. The sample consisted of normal esophageal tissue next to the tumor. The CDR3 sequence is CASSRGLVGTSGAYEQYF. The CDR3 region has the DNA TGTGCCAGCAGCCGGGGACTAGTGGGGACTAGCGGGGCCTACGAGCAGTACTTC.